The clone carrying this TCR beta chain showed up many times. Antigen: not known. This record comes from a study of T cells in Graves' hyperthyroidism and ophthalmopathy. RNA transcripts yielded amplified TCR beta CDR3 regions. The TCR CDR3 was amplified in a first-round RT-PCR using the HTBI primer set. MiXCR was run by TCRdb on the multiplex PCR reads, yielding one entry per CDR3 protein. The sample records around 700,000 distinct CDR3 sequences, about 19% being singletons. General observations from the study: Ophthalmopathy was model-predicted a median approximately six months pre-onset. Ophthalmopathy stood apart from stable hyperthyroidism in a 13 V-J model.

The sample, blood from the first hyperthyroidism diagnosis, precedes any ophthalmopathy symptoms. The PBMCs had their origin in roughly 10 ml of fresh peripheral blood. Per germline, CDR1 MNHEY and CDR2 SMNVEV (reference sequence). Trimming removed 8 bases from V and 7 bases from J; junction bases left unmatched: 10. This CDR3 is built from 14 residues. The sequenced material came from blood. The chain has TRBV27 and TRBJ1-4; 7 bases are a match to TRBD1. The TCR comes from a woman between 45 and 65 years old with Graves' hyperthyroidism that later progressed to Graves' ophthalmopathy. This CDR3 is CASGRGQTVEKLFF. The CDR3 coding sequence is TGTGCCAGCGGGAGGGGACAGACAGTTGAAAAACTGTTTTTT.